These T cell receptor beta chains were read from a single sample in a study of cytomegalovirus exposure and HLA in healthy donors. TCRdb's copy holds only in-frame clones and misses some; the assay was immunoSEQ multiplex PCR. The table records 55,000 or so clones, approximately 73% of them present only once. The material sequenced was PBMCs. The receptors derive from a man younger than 35 in good health and CMV-seronegative. Both conserved end residues are part of each CDR3. D genes are given only for firm matches. Expanded clones are given a class, and other clones once, few, many or no size at all.

D: .; size: .; J: TRBJ2-7; V: TRBV6-6; DNA: TGTGCCAGCAGAACCGGGTCCTACGAGCAGTACTTC; CDR3: CASRTGSYEQYF
D: TRBD1; size: .; J: TRBJ1-2; V: TRBV4-1; DNA: TGCGCCAGCAGCCTCCCCGGGACAGGGAACTATGGCTACACCTTC; CDR3: CASSLPGTGNYGYTF
D: .; size: few; J: TRBJ2-7; V: TRBV4-3; DNA: TGCGCCAGCAGCCCCCGCGCGGGAATCAGCTACGAGCAGTACTTC; CDR3: CASSPRAGISYEQYF
D: .; size: once; J: TRBJ1-4; V: TRBV4-3; DNA: TGCGCCAGCAGCCGGGGCGGGGGGGCAAGGGAAAAACTGTTTTTT; CDR3: CASSRGGGAREKLFF
D: TRBD1; size: .; J: TRBJ2-1; V: TRBV7-3; DNA: TGTGCCAGCCGACAGGGACGGTTCGATGAGCAGTTCTTC; CDR3: CASRQGRFDEQFF
D: .; size: .; J: TRBJ1-1; V: TRBV6-5; DNA: TGTGCCAGCAGGACGACAGTGAACACTGAAGCTTTCTTT; CDR3: CASRTTVNTEAFF
D: .; size: .; J: TRBJ2-1; V: TRBV6-5; DNA: TGTGCCAGCAGTTACGGGCTAGCGTTCGGGGGTGAGCAGTTCTTC; CDR3: CASSYGLAFGGEQFF
D: .; size: .; J: TRBJ2-7; V: TRBV7-8; DNA: TGTGCCAGCAGCTTAGCCGGGGCGGGAAGTTACGAGCAGTACTTC; CDR3: CASSLAGAGSYEQYF
D: TRBD1; size: .; J: TRBJ1-1; V: TRBV30; DNA: TGTGCCTGGAGTTTTGGGACAGCGAACACTGAAGCTTTCTTT; CDR3: CAWSFGTANTEAFF
D: .; size: .; J: TRBJ2-7; V: TRBV7-6; DNA: TGTGCCAGCAGCTTAATCTCCGGGGACGAGCAGTACTTC; CDR3: CASSLISGDEQYF
D: .; size: .; J: TRBJ1-2; V: TRBV6-5; DNA: TGTGCCAGCAGACAACAGGGCGACTATGGCTACACCTTC; CDR3: CASRQQGDYGYTF
D: TRBD1; size: .; J: TRBJ2-7; V: TRBV27; DNA: TGTGCCAGCTCATGGACAGGGGAGGGCGAGCAGTACTTC; CDR3: CASSWTGEGEQYF
D: .; size: .; J: TRBJ2-1; V: TRBV29-1; DNA: TGCAGCGTTGAAGCCTCAGGGGGGGTAGCGGGATACAATGAGCAGTTCTTC; CDR3: CSVEASGGVAGYNEQFF
D: .; size: .; J: TRBJ2-7; V: TRBV6-5; DNA: TGTGCCAGCAGTTACTCCAGAGACAGCACCTACGAGCAGTACTTC; CDR3: CASSYSRDSTYEQYF
D: TRBD1; size: .; J: TRBJ1-1; V: TRBV28; DNA: TGTGCCAGCAGTACAACAGGGGGCACAGTGATGGACACTGAAGCTTTCTTT; CDR3: CASSTTGGTVMDTEAFF
D: .; size: .; J: TRBJ1-4; V: TRBV10-2; DNA: TGCGCCAGCTTGGGGTATGACCCTCGAGGGAATGAAAAACTGTTTTTT; CDR3: CASLGYDPRGNEKLFF
D: .; size: .; J: TRBJ2-3; V: TRBV7-9; DNA: TGTGCCAGCAGCCAAGAAGTTGGGTCAGGGGCAAAGGATACGCAGTATTTT; CDR3: CASSQEVGSGAKDTQYF
D: .; size: .; J: TRBJ2-1; V: TRBV5-6; DNA: TGTGCCAGCAGCTTGCGGGGGACCAATGAGCAGTTCTTC; CDR3: CASSLRGTNEQFF
D: TRBD1; size: .; J: TRBJ1-1; V: TRBV10-1; DNA: TGCGCCAGCAGTGACCCGACAGGGTGGCTCTTCATGAACACTGAAGCTTTCTTT; CDR3: CASSDPTGWLFMNTEAFF
D: .; size: few; J: TRBJ2-1; V: TRBV13; DNA: TGTGCCAGCAGCCTAGGACTACACAATGAGCAGTTCTTC; CDR3: CASSLGLHNEQFF
D: .; size: .; J: TRBJ1-4; V: TRBV10-3; DNA: TGTGCCATCAGTTGGGCTGAAGGCGAAAAACTGTTTTTT; CDR3: CAISWAEGEKLFF
D: .; size: .; J: TRBJ2-6; V: TRBV4-2; DNA: TGTGCCAGCAGCCAAGATTGGGCGGAGGGACTCTCTGGGGCCAACGTCCTGACTTTC; CDR3: CASSQDWAEGLSGANVLTF
D: TRBD2; size: .; J: TRBJ2-7; V: TRBV11-2; DNA: TGTGCCAGCAGCTTCGCGACTAGCGGGAGCTACGAGCAGTACTTC; CDR3: CASSFATSGSYEQYF
D: .; size: once; J: TRBJ2-7; V: TRBV6-1; DNA: TGTGCCAGCAGTGTAAGCAGCGCCTACGAGCAGTACTTC; CDR3: CASSVSSAYEQYF
D: .; size: few; J: TRBJ1-5; V: TRBV6-5; DNA: TGTGCCAGCAGTTTTCAAGGGGGTCAGCCCCAGCATTTT; CDR3: CASSFQGGQPQHF
D: TRBD2; size: .; J: TRBJ2-1; V: TRBV2; DNA: TGTGCCAGCTCTAGCGGCTACTACAATGAGCAGTTCTTC; CDR3: CASSSGYYNEQFF
D: TRBD1; size: .; J: TRBJ1-1; V: TRBV7-9; DNA: TGTGCCAGCAGCTCCACAGGGGGCGCCGGGAACACTGAAGCTTTCTTT; CDR3: CASSSTGGAGNTEAFF
D: TRBD1; size: .; J: TRBJ1-1; V: TRBV6-1; DNA: TGTGCCAGCAGTGACACAGGGGGCCCTGAAGCTTTCTTT; CDR3: CASSDTGGPEAFF
D: TRBD1; size: .; J: TRBJ2-3; V: TRBV29-1; DNA: TGCAGCGTTCCGGGACAGGGGGCAACAGATACGCAGTATTTT; CDR3: CSVPGQGATDTQYF
D: TRBD1; size: few; J: TRBJ1-5; V: TRBV4-2; DNA: TGTGCCAGCAGCCAGACGTTTGACAGGGGGGTCGATCAGCCCCAGCATTTT; CDR3: CASSQTFDRGVDQPQHF
D: .; size: few; J: TRBJ2-5; V: TRBV21-1; DNA: TGTGCCAGCACGCGGCCAGACAGGGAAGGTGAGGTGACCCAGTACTTC; CDR3: CASTRPDREGEVTQYF
D: TRBD2; size: once; J: TRBJ2-5; V: TRBV7-2; DNA: TGTGCCAGCAGCTTAGCGCGGCGGGAGCGCCTCGGGACCCAGTACTTC; CDR3: CASSLARRERLGTQYF
D: .; size: few; J: TRBJ2-1; V: TRBV7-2; DNA: TGTGCCAGCAGTCCCAGCTGGGGTCTAGCGACTGAGCAGTTCTTC; CDR3: CASSPSWGLATEQFF
D: .; size: .; J: TRBJ2-6; V: TRBV6-5; DNA: TGTGCCAGCAGTTACGACCGGGTCGGGGCCAACGTCCTGACTTTC; CDR3: CASSYDRVGANVLTF
D: TRBD2; size: once; J: TRBJ2-7; V: TRBV30; DNA: TGTGCCTGGGCCGGGACTAGTTTTTTCTACGAGCAGTACTTC; CDR3: CAWAGTSFFYEQYF
D: TRBD1; size: .; J: TRBJ1-2; V: TRBV6-5; DNA: TGTGCCAGCAGCCGATCGGGACAGGGGGCCTATGGCTACACCTTC; CDR3: CASSRSGQGAYGYTF
D: TRBD1; size: .; J: TRBJ1-2; V: TRBV7-2; DNA: TGTGCCAGCAGCTTCCGGGACAGGGAGGCCTATGGCTACACCTTC; CDR3: CASSFRDREAYGYTF
D: TRBD1; size: .; J: TRBJ2-7; V: TRBV30; DNA: TGTGCCTGGAGTGTCGGACAGGCGGCCTACGAGCAGTACTTC; CDR3: CAWSVGQAAYEQYF
D: TRBD1; size: .; J: TRBJ1-3; V: TRBV29-1; DNA: TGCAGCGTTATGTGGACAGGTGGCTCTGGAAACACCATATATTTT; CDR3: CSVMWTGGSGNTIYF
D: .; size: .; J: TRBJ2-7; V: TRBV7-8; DNA: TGTGCCAGCAGCTTAACCCCGGGACAAGGCGACGAGCAGTACTTC; CDR3: CASSLTPGQGDEQYF
D: .; size: .; J: TRBJ1-1; V: TRBV29-1; DNA: TGCAGCGTTGAAGGTGGGCCGGGACACAAGAACACTGAAGCTTTCTTT; CDR3: CSVEGGPGHKNTEAFF
D: .; size: .; J: TRBJ1-5; V: TRBV2; DNA: TGTGCCAGCAGGCTGGGGGCGAGCAATCAGCCCCAGCATTTT; CDR3: CASRLGASNQPQHF
D: .; size: .; J: TRBJ1-4; V: TRBV2; DNA: TGTGCCAGCGGTGCCGGGGGAGGATATGGTGAAAAACTGTTTTTT; CDR3: CASGAGGGYGEKLFF
D: .; size: .; J: TRBJ1-1; V: TRBV18; DNA: TGTGCCAGCTCACAACAGGGGAACACTGAAGCTTTCTTT; CDR3: CASSQQGNTEAFF
D: .; size: .; J: TRBJ1-5; V: TRBV21-1; DNA: TGTGCCAGCAGCAAAGAAGCCTTGGGGGGTAGCAATCAGCCCCAGCATTTT; CDR3: CASSKEALGGSNQPQHF
D: .; size: .; J: TRBJ1-4; V: TRBV29-1; DNA: TGCAGCGTTGAAACGTCGGGGGTAGGGGTTGCAACTAATGAAAAACTGTTTTTT; CDR3: CSVETSGVGVATNEKLFF
D: .; size: once; J: TRBJ2-5; V: TRBV5-1; DNA: TGCGCCAGCAAAGAAGGAGGCGGGACCCAGTACTTC; CDR3: CASKEGGGTQYF
D: .; size: .; J: TRBJ2-3; V: TRBV4-1; DNA: TGCGCCAGCAGCCAACAGGGTAGAGAGGCAGATACGCAGTATTTT; CDR3: CASSQQGREADTQYF
D: TRBD2; size: .; J: TRBJ2-3; V: TRBV29-1; DNA: TGCAGCGTTTCTACTAGCGGGAGTACAGATACGCAGTATTTT; CDR3: CSVSTSGSTDTQYF
D: TRBD1; size: .; J: TRBJ1-2; V: TRBV7-8; DNA: TGTGCCAGCAGCTCTCGGACAGGGGTGGACTATGGCTACACCTTC; CDR3: CASSSRTGVDYGYTF
D: TRBD2; size: .; J: TRBJ2-5; V: TRBV4-3; DNA: TGCGCCAGCAGCCAAGGACTAGCGGGAGGCCAAGAGACCCAGTACTTC; CDR3: CASSQGLAGGQETQYF
D: TRBD1; size: once; J: TRBJ1-2; V: TRBV5-8; DNA: TGTGCCAGCAGCCGCACAAGACAGGGCGATGCGAGCTATGGCTACACCTTC; CDR3: CASSRTRQGDASYGYTF
D: .; size: .; J: TRBJ2-3; V: TRBV7-6; DNA: TGTGCCAGCAGCACCGGACAGTTAGATACGCAGTATTTT; CDR3: CASSTGQLDTQYF
D: .; size: .; J: TRBJ1-1; V: TRBV7-2; DNA: TGTGCCAGCAGCTTAAGTTGGGGCAGGTCGGGCACTGAAGCTTTCTTT; CDR3: CASSLSWGRSGTEAFF
D: .; size: few; J: TRBJ1-1; V: TRBV7-2; DNA: TGTGCCAGCAGCTTATTACGGCCAGGGCCGGGCACTGAAGCTTTCTTT; CDR3: CASSLLRPGPGTEAFF